A selection of T cell receptor beta chains follows, all from one sample in a study of blood T cell repertoires in COVID-19. Assay: immunoSEQ multiplex PCR; the TCRdb copy retains only in-frame clones and omits some. The sample yields fewer than 250,000 clones, about nine tenths seen once. Sample: peripheral blood. The origin of the receptors is a woman aged 60 to 75 with acute or convalescent COVID-19. Both conserved end residues are part of each CDR3. D genes are given only for firm matches. Some rows have no size entry. The others give once, few or many, or a class for an expanded clone.

J,V,D,size,CDR3,DNA
TRBJ1-2,TRBV5-1,-,once,CASSEMGGKTNYGYTF,TGCGCCAGCAGCGAGATGGGGGGGAAAACTAACTATGGCTACACCTTC
TRBJ2-1,TRBV28,TRBD1,-,CASTLGGTGTGINNEQFF,TGTGCCAGCACCTTGGGCGGGACCGGGACAGGGATTAACAATGAGCAGTTCTTC
TRBJ1-1,TRBV5-4,-,-,CARHLHPGTEAFF,TGTGCCAGACACCTACACCCGGGGACTGAAGCTTTCTTT
TRBJ1-4,TRBV7-9,-,-,CASSLAAAGANEKLFF,TGTGCCAGCAGCTTAGCGGCGGCAGGGGCTAATGAAAAACTGTTTTTT
TRBJ2-7,TRBV6-5,TRBD1,-,CASTRTGSRYEQYF,TGTGCCAGCACTCGGACAGGGTCCCGCTACGAGCAGTACTTC
TRBJ1-1,TRBV3-1/TRBV3-2,TRBD1,few,CASSQNDREPTLLFF,TGTGCCAGCAGCCAAAACGACAGGGAACCCACATTGCTCTTCTTT
TRBJ2-3,TRBV19,TRBD2,once,CASSIIPSAGGYPDTQYF,TGTGCCAGTAGTATCATACCCTCAGCGGGAGGGTACCCAGATACGCAGTATTTT
TRBJ1-1,TRBV6-5,-,-,CASSYSLTYEAFF,TGTGCCAGCAGTTACTCGCTTACCTATGAAGCTTTCTTT
TRBJ2-7,TRBV6-6,-,-,CASSPAPYEQYF,TGTGCCAGCAGCCCCGCGCCATACGAGCAGTACTTC
TRBJ2-5,TRBV12-3/TRBV12-4,-,-,CASIAHGEETQYF,TGTGCCAGCATCGCGCACGGGGAAGAGACCCAGTACTTC
TRBJ2-2,TRBV6-5,-,-,CASSRKPNTGELFF,TGTGCCAGCAGTAGAAAGCCGAACACCGGGGAGCTGTTTTTT
TRBJ2-1,TRBV6-5,TRBD1,-,CASSYSGQGASEQFF,TGTGCCAGCAGTTACAGCGGACAGGGAGCCAGTGAGCAGTTCTTC
TRBJ1-2,TRBV2,TRBD1,once,CASSGQGLLSYGYTF,TGTGCCAGCAGTGGACAGGGTCTTCTTAGCTATGGCTACACCTTC
TRBJ2-1,TRBV27,TRBD1,-,CASSFGDSSYNEQFF,TGTGCCAGCAGTTTTGGGGACAGCTCCTACAATGAGCAGTTCTTC
TRBJ1-2,TRBV3-1/TRBV3-2,-,-,CASSQDGRSYGYTF,TGTGCCAGCAGCCAAGATGGCCGGAGCTATGGCTACACCTTC
TRBJ1-6,TRBV2,-,-,CASSELPRSSYNSPLHF,TGTGCCAGCAGTGAGTTACCGCGAAGCTCCTATAATTCACCCCTCCACTTT
TRBJ2-6,TRBV3-1/TRBV3-2,TRBD2,-,CASSQAAPGTSGMVRSSGANVLTF,TGTGCCAGCAGCCAAGCAGCCCCCGGGACTAGCGGGATGGTTAGAAGCTCTGGGGCCAACGTCCTGACTTTC
TRBJ2-7,TRBV6-5,TRBD2,-,CATQWREGPYEQYF,TGTGCCACGCAGTGGCGGGAGGGCCCGTACGAGCAGTACTTC
TRBJ2-7,TRBV10-3,TRBD2,-,CAISGGSIFEQYF,TGTGCCATCAGTGGCGGGAGTATTTTCGAGCAGTACTTC
TRBJ2-7,TRBV7-8,TRBD2,-,CASSSVAGSYEQYF,TGTGCCAGCAGCTCGGTAGCGGGTTCCTACGAGCAGTACTTC
TRBJ2-5,TRBV19,TRBD2,-,CASTNNPGLAGETQYF,TGTGCCAGTACTAATAATCCGGGACTAGCGGGAGAGACCCAGTACTTC
TRBJ1-5,TRBV10-3,-,few,CATQGGNQPQHF,TGTGCCACTCAGGGAGGTAATCAGCCCCAGCATTTT
TRBJ2-5,TRBV7-9,TRBD2,-,CASTRGVKETQYF,TGTGCCAGCACCCGGGGGGTAAAAGAGACCCAGTACTTC
TRBJ2-7,TRBV30,TRBD2,-,CAWSVGSGRYEQYF,TGTGCCTGGAGTGTAGGTAGCGGGAGGTACGAGCAGTACTTC
TRBJ1-2,TRBV24-1,-,-,CATSEFHPVNYGYTF,TGTGCCACCAGTGAATTCCATCCAGTTAACTATGGCTACACCTTC
TRBJ2-2,TRBV20-1,TRBD1,once,CSASAQGANTGELFF,TGCAGTGCTAGTGCACAGGGGGCGAACACCGGGGAGCTGTTTTTT
TRBJ1-1,TRBV23-1,TRBD1,once,CASSRDRGSTNTEAFF,TGCGCCAGCAGTCGGGACAGGGGTAGCACGAACACTGAAGCTTTCTTT
TRBJ2-7,TRBV11-2,TRBD1,-,CASSLYRGSYEQYF,TGTGCCAGCAGCTTATACAGGGGTTCCTACGAGCAGTACTTC
TRBJ2-1,TRBV24-1,-,-,CATRRLGEELYNEQFF,TGTGCCACCAGGCGCCTAGGGGAAGAGTTGTACAATGAGCAGTTCTTC
TRBJ1-6,TRBV10-3,TRBD1,-,CAISESPQGRYSPLHF,TGTGCCATCAGTGAGTCCCCACAGGGGAGATATTCACCCCTCCACTTT
TRBJ1-5,TRBV18,TRBD1,-,CASSPQTGPNQPQHF,TGTGCCAGCTCACCGCAGACAGGGCCCAATCAGCCCCAGCATTTT
TRBJ2-1,TRBV3-1/TRBV3-2,TRBD2,-,CAFQGGVPNEQFF,TGTGCCTTCCAGGGAGGGGTCCCCAATGAGCAGTTCTTC
TRBJ2-5,TRBV19,-,-,CASSTGVQETQYF,TGTGCCAGTAGTACGGGGGTCCAAGAGACCCAGTACTTC
TRBJ1-1,TRBV6-4,-,-,CASRESMNTEAFF,TGTGCCAGCAGGGAGAGCATGAACACTGAAGCTTTCTTT
TRBJ2-2,TRBV27,-,-,CATLGRGNTGELFF,TGTGCCACCCTGGGGCGGGGCAATACCGGGGAGCTGTTTTTT
TRBJ1-1,TRBV7-2,-,-,CASSLDRGGTEAFF,TGTGCCAGCAGCTTAGATCGGGGAGGCACTGAAGCTTTCTTT
TRBJ2-7,TRBV2,-,-,CASSRLEREQYF,TGTGCCAGCAGTCGACTGGAGCGCGAGCAGTACTTC
TRBJ1-2,TRBV29-1,-,-,CSVGAGVQYGYTF,TGCAGCGTTGGGGCAGGGGTTCAATACGGCTACACCTTC
TRBJ1-2,TRBV10-2,TRBD1,-,CASGGTGFNYGYTF,TGCGCCAGCGGTGGGACAGGGTTTAACTATGGCTACACCTTC
TRBJ1-1,TRBV27,TRBD1,-,CASSFRTGTPRPTEAFF,TGTGCCAGCAGTTTCCGGACAGGGACTCCCCGGCCCACTGAAGCTTTCTTT
TRBJ2-1,TRBV7-9,-,-,CASSLVGNEQFF,TGTGCCAGCAGCTTAGTCGGGAATGAGCAGTTCTTC
TRBJ2-2,TRBV9,TRBD2,-,CATSRTSATGELFF,TGTGCCACCAGTAGGACTAGCGCCACCGGGGAGCTGTTTTTT
TRBJ2-7,TRBV7-8,TRBD1,-,CASSLADRGYEQYF,TGTGCCAGCAGCTTAGCAGACAGGGGTTACGAGCAGTACTTC
TRBJ2-7,TRBV7-2,-,-,CASSQGLLTSYEQYF,TGTGCCAGCAGCCAGGGACTCTTGACCTCCTACGAGCAGTACTTC
TRBJ2-1,TRBV29-1,TRBD1,-,CSVEALQGRREQFF,TGCAGCGTTGAAGCCTTACAGGGGCGACGTGAGCAGTTCTTC
TRBJ1-2,TRBV7-2,-,-,CASSSGVAGYGYTF,TGTGCCAGCAGCTCAGGGGTTGCAGGCTATGGCTACACCTTC
TRBJ2-5,TRBV29-1,TRBD1,few,CSVETGGLETQYF,TGCAGCGTTGAAACAGGGGGTCTAGAGACCCAGTACTTC
TRBJ1-5,TRBV6-4,TRBD1,-,CASSGVGTGDSNQPQHF,TGTGCCAGCAGTGGGGTGGGTACAGGGGATAGCAATCAGCCCCAGCATTTT
TRBJ2-6,TRBV7-9,TRBD1,-,CASSRPGTGSGANVLTF,TGTGCCAGCAGCCGTCCCGGGACAGGTTCCGGGGCCAACGTCCTGACTTTC
TRBJ1-1,TRBV5-6,TRBD1,-,CASSIRTGGANTEAFF,TGTGCCAGCAGCATCCGGACAGGGGGCGCGAACACTGAAGCTTTCTTT
TRBJ1-5,TRBV6-5,-,-,CAADWGNQPQHF,TGTGCCGCCGACTGGGGCAATCAGCCCCAGCATTTT
TRBJ2-5,TRBV13,TRBD1,few,CASSAGGTARYF,TGTGCCAGCAGCGCGGGTGGGACAGCCAGGTACTTC